The 28 T cell receptor beta chains below were found in one sample sequenced in a study of T cells after yellow fever vaccination. One entry per CDR3 protein results from TCRdb running MiXCR on the 5' RACE reads. The top ten hold more than 20% of the sample, which has about 300,000 distinct CDR3 sequences, roughly 4% seen once. This specimen consisted of PBMCs, obtained 5 days after the yellow fever booster vaccination. These receptors were obtained from a man aged 18-30 years who received the YFV17D yellow fever vaccine.

This clonotype was detected only a few times. The chain combines TRBV29-1 with TRBJ2-3; no firm D call. The CDR3 consists of 14 residues. Deletions cut 4 bases from V and 2 bases from J, with 13 bases between. CDR1 is SQVTM, CDR2 ANQGSEA, per germline. CDR3 DNA sequence: TGCAGCGTTGGGGCCGACACTCTCACAGATACGCAGTATTTT. This gives the protein CSVGADTLTDTQYF.

This clonotype came up many times. The rearrangement links TRBV7-9 to TRBJ1-5; the D is unclear. V was cut by 4 bases and J by 3 bases, with 7 bases left in between. The length of the CDR3 is 13 residues. The V gene's germline CDR1 is SEHNR and CDR2 FQNEAQ (reference sequence). The DNA of the CDR3 is TGTGCCAGCAGCTGGGATTTCAATCAGCCCCAGCATTTT. Amino acids: CASSWDFNQPQHF.

This clonotype occurred many times. The chain employs TRBV5-1 and TRBJ1-2, with 9 bases lining up with TRBD1. V lost 3 bases and J lost 1; bases outside the gene matches: 7. Germline lookup yields CDR1 SGHRS and CDR2 YFSETQ. This CDR3 has 16 amino acids. The CDR3 sequence is CASSSSWTGVNYGYTF. As DNA, the CDR3 is TGCGCCAGCAGCTCCTCTTGGACAGGGGTTAACTATGGCTACACCTTC.

The chain carries TRBV25-1 and TRBJ1-1; D may be TRBD1 (5 bases). Germline assignment: CDR1 MGHDK and CDR2 SYGVNS. Trimming cost V 3 bases and J 8 bases, with 10 bases left between them. This CDR3 has 12 residues. The CDR3 nucleotides read TGTGCCAGCAGTGATACGGGACTGGAAGCTTTCTTT. It encodes CASSDTGLEAFF. The variable domain in full, with the rest retrieved from reference TRBV25-1 and TRBJ1-1, is EADIYQTPRYLVIGTGKKITLECSQTMGHDKMYWYQQDPGMELHLIHYSYGVNSTEKGDLSSESTVSRIRTEHFPLTLESARPSHTSQYLCASSDTGLEAFFGQGTRLTVV.

The CDR3 coding sequence is TGTGCCAGCAGAGGACCAACTACAGGGAGCACTGGGGCCAACGTCCTGACTTTC. It codes for CASRGPTTGSTGANVLTF. The chain employs TRBV6-5 and TRBJ2-6, with D maybe TRBD1 (6 bases). The germline V gene encodes CDR1 MNHEY and CDR2 SVGAGI. The CDR3 sequence is 18 residues long. Trimming shortened V by 6 bases and J by 2 bases, and 20 bases separated the two germline ends.

The V gene is TRBV2, the J gene TRBJ2-7; the match to TRBD1 covers 7 bases. Trimming cost V 3 bases and J 6 bases; bases outside gene matches: 11. The CDR3 length is 15 residues. Germline-derived CDR1 and CDR2 are SNHLY and FYNNEI. CDR3 in amino acids: CASSDMETGIGEQYF. The CDR3 nucleotides are TGTGCCAGCAGTGATATGGAGACAGGGATAGGCGAGCAGTACTTC.

V gene TRBV5-1 combines with J gene TRBJ2-3; D unresolved. Trimming cost V 1 base and J 6 bases, with 21 bases left between them. CDR3 length: 17 residues. Germline V gives CDR1 SGHRS, CDR2 YFSETQ. The CDR3 DNA sequence: TGCGCCAGCAGCTTGTTGTCTAGTTACAGCGCGTCGGATACGCAGTATTTT. Translation: CASSLLSSYSASDTQYF.

Many counts were recorded for this clonotype. The chain employs TRBV7-2 and TRBJ2-5; D is undetermined. V lost 0 bases and J 0 bases, leaving 8 bases between the germline ends. The CDR3 length is 15 residues. Germline V CDR1 and CDR2: SGHTA, FQGNSA. The CDR3 DNA reads as TGTGCCAGCAGCTTAGCTGGAACCTACCAAGAGACCCAGTACTTC. Protein product: CASSLAGTYQETQYF.

The chain employs TRBV5-4 and TRBJ1-3, with no clear D. Between the trimmed V and J ends, which lost 3 bases and 3 bases, there was a span of 13 bases. CDR1 is SGHNT, CDR2 YYREEE, per germline (reference sequence). CDR3 length: 15 amino acids. In nucleotides, the CDR3 is TGTGCCAGCAGCTCGGCCCAAGCCGGTGGAAACACCATATATTTT. This sequence encodes CASSSAQAGGNTIYF.

This clonotype turned up a few times. V gene TRBV10-2 combines with J gene TRBJ1-5; D possibly corresponds to TRBD1 (5 bases). Germline CDR1 WSHSY, CDR2 SAAADI. This CDR3 comprises 14 residues. Trimming took off 3 bases at V and 5 bases at J, with 11 bases between the two ends. CDR3 nucleotides: TGCGCCAGCAGTGACCAAGGGGAAGATCAGCCCCAGCATTTT. Protein sequence: CASSDQGEDQPQHF.

The genes are TRBV20-1 and TRBJ1-2, with D hard to call. The CDR3 contains 11 residues. The germline gives CDR1 DFQATT, CDR2 SNEGSKA (reference sequence). Trimming removed 0 bases from V and 14 bases from J, with 13 bases in between. The CDR3 DNA sequence: TGCAGTGCTAGAGATCGAGGTTCGGGGACCTTC. Protein product: CSARDRGSGTF.

This clonotype was counted a few times. CDR3 residues: CASSPPWSGTGNSPLHF. The CDR3 region has the DNA TGTGCCAGCTCACCCCCGTGGAGCGGGACAGGGAATTCACCCCTCCACTTT. The chain combines TRBV18 with TRBJ1-6; 9 bases map to TRBD1. J lost 7 bases, V lost 3 bases, and 10 bases had no gene match. The CDR3 has 17 amino acids. The V gene's germline CDR1 is KGHSH and CDR2 LQKENI.

V and J are TRBV4-3 and TRBJ2-5; the D gene could be TRBD1 or TRBD2 (6 bases each). CDR3 size: 15 residues. Germline V CDR1 and CDR2: LGHNA, YSLEER. V was clipped by 5 bases and J by 4 bases, with 17 bases between them. The CDR3 nucleotides are TGCGCCAGCAGCTTTGCCGGGGGCGGATTAGAGACCCAGTACTTC. Amino acids: CASSFAGGGLETQYF.

This chain connects TRBV6-2 or TRBV6-3 to TRBJ1-1; no firm D call. Germline-derived CDR1 and CDR2 are MNHEY and SVGEGT. CDR3 length equals 12 residues. The V and J ends lost 11 bases and 1 base respectively, with 11 bases between them. The chain's CDR3 is CAGSDGNTEAFF. DNA for the CDR3: TGTGCCGGATCGGACGGGAACACTGAAGCTTTCTTT.

This clonotype was recorded at least ten times. This sequence joins TRBV10-3 and TRBJ2-7; D gene uncertain. Germline V gene lookup returns CDR1 ENHRY and CDR2 SYGVKD. V shed 8 bases and J shed 5 bases, with 16 bases lying between them. This CDR3 has 13 amino acids. As DNA, the CDR3 is TGTGCCATCTTCCCGGCTCCGTACCACGAGCAGTACTTC. Translation gives CAIFPAPYHEQYF.

This clonotype appeared many times. The V and J genes are TRBV5-1 and TRBJ2-4; unclear D gene. The V end lost 4 bases, the J end lost 0 bases, and 14 bases lay between the germline ends. Germline lookup yields CDR1 SGHRS and CDR2 YFSETQ. This CDR3 spans 16 amino acids. CDR3 nucleotides: TGCGCCAGCAGCGTAACGTTTGAGGAAGCCAAAAACATTCAGTACTTC. Protein: CASSVTFEEAKNIQYF.

This clonotype has a count of ten or more. The chain employs TRBV7-6 and TRBJ2-7; 9 nucleotides align to TRBD1. The CDR3 is 16 amino acids. Trimming removed 1 base from V and 2 bases from J; junction bases left unmatched: 6. From germline, CDR1 is SGHVS and CDR2 FNYEAQ. The CDR3: CASSLEWDRVPYEQYF. The CDR3 DNA reads as TGTGCCAGCAGCTTAGAGTGGGACAGGGTCCCCTACGAGCAGTACTTC.

This clonotype has just a few counts. The chain recombines TRBV5-5 with TRBJ2-5; D might be TRBD1 or TRBD2, each matching 5 bases. V shed 4 bases and J shed 2 bases, with 12 bases lying between them. The CDR3 runs to 14 residues. Germline loops: CDR1 SGHKS, CDR2 YYEKEE (reference sequence). In nucleotides, the CDR3 is TGTGCCAGCAGCCAGGGACCGATGCAAGAGACCCAGTACTTC. This codes for CASSQGPMQETQYF.

The table lists this clonotype with a few counts. This sequence joins TRBV7-2 and TRBJ2-6; D perhaps matches TRBD2 (5 bases). Germline lookup yields CDR1 SGHTA and CDR2 FQGNSA. The CDR3 consists of 18 residues. V lost 4 bases and J 0 bases, leaving 16 bases between the germline ends. CDR3 loop: CASSYSSGSRSGANVLTF. The DNA for the CDR3 is TGTGCCAGCAGCTATTCTTCGGGGTCCCGCTCTGGGGCCAACGTCCTGACTTTC. Combining the CDR3 with reference TRBV7-2 and TRBJ2-6 gives the whole variable domain GAGVSQSPSNKVTEKGKDVELRCDPISGHTALYWYRQSLGQGLEFLIYFQGNSAPDKSGLPSDRFSAERTGGSVSTLTIQRTQQEDSAVYLCASSYSSGSRSGANVLTFGAGSRLTVL.

This clonotype has ten or more counts. The chain has TRBV4-3 and TRBJ1-5; D unresolved. CDR1 is LGHNA and CDR2 is YSLEER in the germline V gene. V was shortened by 0 bases and J by 5 bases, with 14 bases between the two germline ends. The CDR3 is made up of 16 amino acids. The CDR3 DNA sequence: TGCGCCAGCAGCCAAGATCGTGGTGGAGGACATCAGCCCCAGCATTTT. It encodes CASSQDRGGGHQPQHF.

A few counts support this clonotype. The rearrangement uses TRBV10-2 and TRBJ2-6, with 9 nucleotides matching TRBD1. Germline-derived CDR1 and CDR2 are WSHSY and SAAADI. Losses at the gene ends were 6 bases for V and 2 bases for J; bases not matched to a gene: 8. The CDR3 is 17 amino acids. The CDR3 coding sequence is TGCGCCAGCAGGCGACCTACAGGGGGCGCTGGGGCCAACGTCCTGACTTTC. It yields the protein CASRRPTGGAGANVLTF.

At least ten counts were recorded for this clonotype. V and J are TRBV5-6 and TRBJ2-5; the D gene is possibly TRBD2 (6 bases). Trimming removed 5 bases at V and 2 bases at J, with 10 bases between. In germline, CDR1 is SGHDT, CDR2 YYEEEE. The CDR3 has 13 residues. The CDR3 sequence: CASRGTGQETQYF. CDR3 nucleotides: TGTGCCAGCAGAGGGACTGGGCAAGAGACCCAGTACTTC.

This clonotype was recorded at least ten times. This rearrangement joins TRBV20-1 to TRBJ2-3; 8 nucleotides align to TRBD2. Trimming removed 6 bases from V and 0 bases from J; junction bases left unmatched: 11. CDR1 DFQATT and CDR2 SNEGSKA come from the germline V gene (reference sequence). This CDR3 region has 16 residues. CDR3 residues: CSAFDTSGESTDTQYF. CDR3 bases: TGCAGTGCCTTTGACACTAGCGGTGAAAGCACAGATACGCAGTATTTT.

This clonotype was counted only a few times. CDR3 coding DNA: TGCGCCAGCAGTCCCGGACTAGCGAGTTGGGAGACCCAGTACTTC. Protein product: CASSPGLASWETQYF. The rearrangement uses TRBV5-1 and TRBJ2-5; 9 bases match TRBD2. Unmatched junction bases numbered 10, after V lost 5 bases and J lost 5 bases. CDR3 length: 15 amino acids. Germline V gene data show CDR1 as SGHRS and CDR2 as YFSETQ. Full variable domain (missing parts from reference TRBV5-1 and TRBJ2-5): KAGVTQTPRYLIKTRGQQVTLSCSPISGHRSVSWYQQTPGQGLQFLFEYFSETQRNKGNFPGRFSGRQFSNSRSEMNVSTLELGDSALYLCASSPGLASWETQYFGPGTRLLVL.

This clonotype appeared many times. V is TRBV20-1 and J is TRBJ2-1; TRBD2 matches 11 bases. Trimming took 6 bases from V and 8 from J; bases not matched to a gene: 3. This CDR3 spans 12 amino acids. From germline, CDR1 is DFQATT and CDR2 SNEGSKA (reference sequence). CDR3 loop: CSAPTSGDEQFF. The CDR3 DNA reads as TGCAGTGCCCCGACTAGCGGGGATGAGCAGTTCTTC.

The V gene is TRBV5-1, the J gene TRBJ2-5; perhaps TRBD2 as D (6 bases). CDR1 is SGHRS, CDR2 YFSETQ, per germline. The CDR3 length is 14 residues. V was pared by 4 bases and J by 6 bases, with 16 bases between. The CDR3 nucleotides are TGCGCCAGCAGCCCCCTCGGAGGGATGAAGACCCAGTACTTC. It yields the protein CASSPLGGMKTQYF.

V is TRBV25-1 and J is TRBJ2-5; 7 nucleotides line up with TRBD1. The trim removed 1 base at V and 1 base at J, leaving 3 bases unmatched. Germline V gives CDR1 MGHDK, CDR2 SYGVNS. The CDR3 consists of 15 residues. CDR3 nucleotides: TGTGCCAGCAGTGAATGGAGACAGGGCCAAGAGACCCAGTACTTC. Protein product: CASSEWRQGQETQYF. The full variable domain, in which reference TRBV25-1 and TRBJ2-5 provide the parts outside the CDR3, is EADIYQTPRYLVIGTGKKITLECSQTMGHDKMYWYQQDPGMELHLIHYSYGVNSTEKGDLSSESTVSRIRTEHFPLTLESARPSHTSQYLCASSEWRQGQETQYFGPGTRLLVL.

The chain uses TRBV6-5 and TRBJ2-6; D call uncertain. The CDR3 is made up of 13 amino acids. Germline V lookup: CDR1 MNHEY, CDR2 SVGAGI. V dropped 7 bases and J dropped 0 bases, with 4 bases sitting between them. The CDR3 region has the DNA TGTGCCAGCAAAACCTCTGGGGCCAACGTCCTGACTTTC. Encoded protein: CASKTSGANVLTF.